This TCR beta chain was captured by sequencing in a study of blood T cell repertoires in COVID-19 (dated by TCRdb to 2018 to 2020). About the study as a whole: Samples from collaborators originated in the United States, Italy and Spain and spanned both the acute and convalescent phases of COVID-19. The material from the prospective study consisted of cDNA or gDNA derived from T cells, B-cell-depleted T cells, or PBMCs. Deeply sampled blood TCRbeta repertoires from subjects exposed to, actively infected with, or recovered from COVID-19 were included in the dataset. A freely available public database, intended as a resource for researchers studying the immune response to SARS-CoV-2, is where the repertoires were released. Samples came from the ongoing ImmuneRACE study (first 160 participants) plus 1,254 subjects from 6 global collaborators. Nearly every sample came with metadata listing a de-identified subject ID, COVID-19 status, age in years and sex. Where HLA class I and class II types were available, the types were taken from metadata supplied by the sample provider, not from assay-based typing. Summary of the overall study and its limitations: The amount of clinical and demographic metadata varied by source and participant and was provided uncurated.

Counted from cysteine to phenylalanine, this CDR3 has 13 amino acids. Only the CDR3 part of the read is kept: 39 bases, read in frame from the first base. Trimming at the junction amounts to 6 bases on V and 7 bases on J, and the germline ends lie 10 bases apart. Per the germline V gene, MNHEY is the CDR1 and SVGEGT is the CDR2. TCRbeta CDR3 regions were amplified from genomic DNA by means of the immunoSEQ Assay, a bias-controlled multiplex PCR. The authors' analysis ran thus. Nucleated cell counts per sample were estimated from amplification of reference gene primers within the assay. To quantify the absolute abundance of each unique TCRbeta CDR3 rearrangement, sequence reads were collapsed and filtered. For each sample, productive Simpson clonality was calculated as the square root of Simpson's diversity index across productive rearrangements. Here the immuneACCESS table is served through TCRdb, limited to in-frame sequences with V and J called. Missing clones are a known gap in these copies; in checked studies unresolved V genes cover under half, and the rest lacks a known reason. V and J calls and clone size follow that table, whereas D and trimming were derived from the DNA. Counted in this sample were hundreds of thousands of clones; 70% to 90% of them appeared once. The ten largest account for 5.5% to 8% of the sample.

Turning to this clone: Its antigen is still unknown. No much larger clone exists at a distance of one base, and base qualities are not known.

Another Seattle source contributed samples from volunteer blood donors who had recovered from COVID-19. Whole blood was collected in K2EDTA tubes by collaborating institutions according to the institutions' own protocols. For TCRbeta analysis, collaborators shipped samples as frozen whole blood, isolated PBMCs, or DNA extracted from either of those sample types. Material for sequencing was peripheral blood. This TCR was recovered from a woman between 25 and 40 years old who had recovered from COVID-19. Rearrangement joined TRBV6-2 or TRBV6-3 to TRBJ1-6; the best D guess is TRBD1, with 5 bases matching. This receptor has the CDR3 CASSVGRNSPLHF. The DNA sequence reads TGTGCCAGCAGCGTGGGGCGGAATTCACCCCTCCACTTT.